What follows are 24 T cell receptor beta chains derived from one specimen sequenced in a study of blood T cell repertoires in COVID-19. Sequencing used immunoSEQ multiplex PCR; TCRdb keeps in-frame clones, though not all of them. The data hold some 350,000 clones, with about 90% observed a single time. The specimen was PBMCs or T cells enriched from blood (not recorded which). Receptors originate from a woman aged 25 to 39 who had recovered from COVID-19.

V is TRBV5-6 and J is TRBJ1-1, with D possibly matching TRBD1 (6 bases). CDR1 and CDR2 from the germline V gene are SGHDT and YYEEEE. The CDR3 is made up of 14 amino acids. Trimming removed 4 bases from V and 4 bases from J, with 14 bases in between. CDR3 in DNA: TGTGCCAGCAGCCCCGACATAGGGGGCACTGAAGCTTTCTTT. Protein product: CASSPDIGGTEAFF.

This chain connects TRBV13 to TRBJ1-4; 7 bases agree with TRBD1. V shed 6 bases, J shed 8 bases, and the junction held 15 bases outside the gene matches. Germline V CDR1 and CDR2: PRHDT, FYEKMQ (reference sequence). The CDR3 runs 16 residues. The CDR3 DNA reads TGTGCCAGCAGTCTGTCCTCCGGGACAGATCAAGAAAAACTGTTTTTT. This gives the protein CASSLSSGTDQEKLFF.

V usage is TRBV10-1 and J usage is TRBJ2-6; D gene unclear. This CDR3 has 13 amino acids. The germline CDR1 and CDR2 sequences are WNHNN and SYGVQD (reference sequence). V lost 4 bases and J lost 1, with 2 bases in between. The DNA for the CDR3 is TGCGCCAGCAGTGCATCTGGGGCCAACGTCCTGACTTTC. Translating it yields CASSASGANVLTF.

V and J are TRBV5-5 and TRBJ2-5; weak D call: TRBD2 (5 bases). From germline, CDR1 is SGHKS and CDR2 YYEKEE (reference sequence). The ends were cut back, 2 bases at V and 7 bases at J, with 18 bases in the middle. There are 15 residues in the CDR3. The CDR3 coding sequence is TGTGCCAGCAGCTTCCAACAAGCGGAAACGGGGACCCAGTACTTC. It encodes CASSFQQAETGTQYF.

V is TRBV2 and J is TRBJ2-2; TRBD2 is a possible D gene (7 bases). CDR1 SNHLY and CDR2 FYNNEI come from the germline V gene. The CDR3 has 17 residues. Deletions cut 6 bases from V and 2 bases from J, with 19 bases between. CDR3 DNA: TGTGCCAGCAGCTCGGGGGGCGGGAGTGGAAACACCGGGGAGCTGTTTTTT. It yields the protein CASSSGGGSGNTGELFF.

This clone was picked up one time. The chain recombines TRBV4-2 with TRBJ2-3; TRBD1 matches 7 bases. Unmatched junction bases numbered 9, after V lost 4 bases and J lost 5 bases. The germline CDR1 and CDR2 sequences are LGHNA and YNFKEQ. The CDR3 sequence is 15 residues long. CDR3 DNA sequence: TGTGCCAGCAGCCGCGAAATCAACAGGGGAGATACGCAGTATTTT. It is translated as CASSREINRGDTQYF.

The rearrangement links TRBV27 to TRBJ1-6, with D maybe TRBD1 (6 bases). The CDR3 runs to 15 residues. Trimming removed 6 bases at V and 9 bases at J, with 18 bases between. Germline V gives CDR1 MNHEY, CDR2 SMNVEV (reference sequence). This CDR3 reads CASSPSGGSGSPLHF. CDR3 coding DNA: TGTGCCAGCAGCCCGAGTGGGGGCTCGGGTTCACCCCTCCACTTT.

The chain has TRBV5-1 and TRBJ2-1, with 9 bases that match TRBD2. J gave up 7 bases and V 5 bases, and 10 bases lay outside the gene matches. Looked up from germline, CDR1 is SGHRS and CDR2 is YFSETQ. The CDR3 consists of 15 residues. The CDR3 DNA follows: TGCGCCAGCAGGGAATGGACTAGCGCGCCAAATGAGCAGTTCTTC. It yields the protein CASREWTSAPNEQFF.

The chain has TRBV12-3 or TRBV12-4 and TRBJ1-1; TRBD1 is a possible D gene (5 bases). Deletions cut 7 bases from V and 5 bases from J, with 14 bases between. This CDR3 has 13 amino acids. The CDR3 DNA reads TGTGCCAGCACCCGGGAGGGGAGAACTGAAGCTTTCTTT. Translating it yields CASTREGRTEAFF.

This clone came up many times. This CDR3 is also generated by other DNA sequences in the sample. The chain links TRBV5-1 to TRBJ2-3, with TRBD1 as a possible D gene (6 bases). CDR1 SGHRS and CDR2 YFSETQ come from the germline V gene. Trimming left V 4 bases short and J 3 bases short, with 12 bases between. The CDR3 runs to 14 residues. The CDR3 loop is CASSAYRETDTQYF. DNA for the CDR3: TGCGCCAGCAGCGCCTACAGGGAGACAGATACGCAGTATTTT.

The chain recombines TRBV14 with TRBJ2-3, with TRBD1 matching over 8 bases. V trimming: 3 bases; J trimming: 4 bases; junction bases outside the gene matches: 9. Germline values: CDR1 SGHDN, CDR2 FVKESK. The length of the CDR3 is 16 residues. The CDR3 loop reads CASSQRTGLISDTQYF. In DNA, the CDR3 is TGTGCCAGCAGCCAGAGGACAGGGTTAATCTCAGATACGCAGTATTTT.

In its sample, this clone was seen once. This sequence joins TRBV30 and TRBJ1-1; 7 bases are shared with TRBD1. The germline V gene encodes CDR1 GTSNPN and CDR2 SVGIG (reference sequence). Losses at the gene ends were 3 bases for V and 1 base for J; bases not matched to a gene: 2. The CDR3 length is 13 residues. The CDR3 DNA sequence: TGTGCCTGGAGCGCAGGGGGGAACACTGAAGCTTTCTTT. Residues: CAWSAGGNTEAFF.

The chain is built from TRBV18 and TRBJ2-7, with 12 bases matching TRBD2. The CDR3 has 16 amino acids. The J segment lost 4 bases and the V segment lost 3 bases, leaving 7 bases of the junction unmatched. Looked up from germline, CDR1 is KGHSH and CDR2 is LQKENI. CDR3 bases: TGTGCCAGCTCACCTAGGTTGACTAGCGGGAGTTACGAGCAGTACTTC. Translated: CASSPRLTSGSYEQYF.

This clone was observed a single time. V is TRBV28 and J is TRBJ1-2, with TRBD1 matching over 8 bases. The V segment lost 5 bases and the J segment 7 bases; nucleotides outside the gene matches: 12. In germline, CDR1 is MDHEN, CDR2 SYDVKM. CDR3 length: 15 residues. This CDR3 is CASSIFDRGTGGYTF. DNA for the CDR3: TGTGCCAGCAGTATCTTCGACAGGGGCACGGGTGGCTACACCTTC.

The chain joins TRBV15 to TRBJ2-2; the match to TRBD2 covers 9 bases. Germline CDR1 and CDR2: LNHNV and YYDKDF (reference sequence). CDR3 length: 15 amino acids. Trimming at V came to 5 bases and at J to 7 bases, leaving 8 bases not matched to a gene. As DNA, the CDR3 is TGTGCCACCAGCGACCGACTAGCGGTTGGCGGGGAGCTGTTTTTT. This sequence encodes CATSDRLAVGGELFF.

V gene TRBV24-1 combines with J gene TRBJ2-5; D possibly corresponds to TRBD1 (5 bases). V lost 1 base and J lost 2, with 10 bases in between. The CDR3 extends over 15 amino acids. Germline values: CDR1 KGHDR, CDR2 SFDVKD. In DNA form, the CDR3 reads TGTGCCACCAGTGATTTAGGACATGATCAAGAGACCCAGTACTTC. This gives the protein CATSDLGHDQETQYF.

The chain carries TRBV7-2 and TRBJ2-3; the match to TRBD2 covers 7 bases. V gave up 5 bases and J gave up 8 bases; unmatched junction bases: 7. The germline V gene encodes CDR1 SGHTA and CDR2 FQGNSA. The length of the CDR3 is 13 residues. CDR3 region: CASSNLAAVTQYF. The CDR3 bases are TGTGCCAGCAGCAACCTAGCGGCGGTTACGCAGTATTTT. Supplemented by reference TRBV7-2 and TRBJ2-3, the full variable domain reads GAGVSQSPSNKVTEKGKDVELRCDPISGHTALYWYRQSLGQGLEFLIYFQGNSAPDKSGLPSDRFSAERTGGSVSTLTIQRTQQEDSAVYLCASSNLAAVTQYFGPGTRLTVL.

This sequence joins TRBV3-1 (or the pseudogene TRBV3-2) and TRBJ2-2; no clear D. The germline V gene encodes CDR1 LGHDT and CDR2 YNNKEL (reference sequence). CDR3 length equals 13 residues. V was cut by 4 bases and J by 6 bases, with 9 bases left in between. The CDR3 nucleotides read TGTGCCAGCAGCCTAATACGGGCCGGGGAGCTGTTTTTT. Protein product: CASSLIRAGELFF.

The J gene is TRBJ1-2, the V gene TRBV6-5; the D gene is possibly TRBD1 (6 bases). The germline V gene has CDR1 MNHEY and CDR2 SVGAGI. V was clipped by 5 bases and J by 7 bases, with 17 bases between them. This CDR3 contains 14 residues. The DNA of the CDR3 is TGTGCCAGCAGTAAGCTAGGACAGTCTAGTGGCTACACCTTC. Its protein is CASSKLGQSSGYTF.

This chain uses TRBV11-2 with TRBJ1-1; TRBD1 matches 11 bases. The CDR3 is made up of 13 amino acids. With 7 bases clipped from V and 8 bases from J, the junction kept 6 bases outside the gene matches. From germline, CDR1 is SGHAT and CDR2 FQNNGV. CDR3 region: CASKDWDRGEAFF. CDR3 coding DNA: TGTGCCAGCAAGGACTGGGACAGGGGGGAAGCTTTCTTT.

This rearrangement joins TRBV2 to TRBJ2-7; D may be TRBD2 (7 bases). The CDR3 sequence is 14 residues long. Between the trimmed V and J ends, which lost 5 bases and 2 bases, there was a span of 13 bases. The germline V gene encodes CDR1 SNHLY and CDR2 FYNNEI. The CDR3 region has the DNA TGTGCCAGCAGTAGGGGGGGGAGCGCCTACGAGCAGTACTTC. This encodes CASSRGGSAYEQYF.

The J gene is TRBJ2-5, the V gene TRBV6-6; D gene unclear. This CDR3 spans 12 amino acids. Trimming removed 6 bases from V and 5 bases from J, with 10 bases in between. Looked up from germline, CDR1 is MNHNY and CDR2 is SVGAGI (reference sequence). CDR3 protein: CASSLTAETQYF. The CDR3 DNA reads TGTGCCAGCAGCTTGACTGCGGAGACCCAGTACTTC.

This clone has a single count. The V and J genes are TRBV5-1 and TRBJ1-1, with TRBD1 matching 10 bases. J lost 3 bases, V lost 0 bases, and 8 bases had no gene match. CDR1 and CDR2 from the germline V gene are SGHRS and YFSETQ. The CDR3 loop spans 17 amino acids. For the CDR3, the DNA is TGCGCCAGCAGCTTGGCACTGATGGGACAGGGGTACACTGAAGCTTTCTTT. Protein sequence: CASSLALMGQGYTEAFF.

The rearrangement links TRBV4-2 to TRBJ2-7; 9 bases align to TRBD1. This CDR3 is 15 amino acids long. CDR1 and CDR2 (germline): LGHNA, YNFKEQ. V was pared by 0 bases and J by 6 bases, with 6 bases of the junction left unmatched. Here the CDR3 reads CASSQERGQGGEQYF. CDR3 bases: TGTGCCAGCAGCCAAGAAAGGGGACAGGGCGGCGAGCAGTACTTC.